This TCR beta chain was identified in a study of blood T cell repertoires in COVID-19. Across the study: From the United States, Italy and Spain came samples of acute and convalescent COVID-19.

Donors in Cohort 3 counted as recovered after two negative PCRs, clearance, or symptom resolution. TCRdb's copy holds only in-frame clones and misses some; the assay was immunoSEQ multiplex PCR. The data hold under 150,000 clones, with less than 90% observed a single time. CDR1 and CDR2 from the germline V gene are MNHEY and SMNVEV (reference sequence). This CDR3 comprises 15 residues. Unmatched junction bases numbered 9, after V lost 6 bases and J lost 4 bases. Input material: PBMCs or T cells enriched from blood (not recorded which). This TCR was recovered from a woman between 50 and 59 years old who had recovered from COVID-19. This chain joins TRBV27 and TRBJ2-1; 7 nucleotides align to TRBD2. CDR3 nucleotides: TGTGCCAGCAGCCCCGCCAGCGGGGTATACAATGAGCAGTTCTTC. Its protein product is CASSPASGVYNEQFF.